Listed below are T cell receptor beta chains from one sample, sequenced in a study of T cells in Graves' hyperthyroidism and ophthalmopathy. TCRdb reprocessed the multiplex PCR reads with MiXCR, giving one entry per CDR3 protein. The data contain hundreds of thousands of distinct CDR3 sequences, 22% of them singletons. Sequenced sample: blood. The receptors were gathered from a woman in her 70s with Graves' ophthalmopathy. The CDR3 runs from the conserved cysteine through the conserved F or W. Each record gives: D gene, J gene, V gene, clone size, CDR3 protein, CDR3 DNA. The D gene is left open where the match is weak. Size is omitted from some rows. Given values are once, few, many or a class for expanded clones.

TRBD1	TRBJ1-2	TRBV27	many	CASSLRLDRGNYGYTF	TGTGCCAGCAGTTTACGACTTGACAGGGGTAACTATGGCTACACCTTC
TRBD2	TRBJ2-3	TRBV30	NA	CACGLAADTQYF	TGTGCCTGTGGACTAGCAGCAGATACGCAGTATTTT
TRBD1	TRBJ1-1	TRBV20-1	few	CSAYPGGRVKDTEAFF	TGCAGTGCATACCCAGGGGGTAGGGTTAAGGACACTGAAGCTTTCTTT
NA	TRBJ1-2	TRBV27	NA	CASSLTGAGYTF	TGTGCCAGCAGTTTGACGGGTGCAGGCTACACCTTC
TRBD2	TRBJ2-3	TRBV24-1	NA	CATSDGGGVTDTQYF	TGTGCCACCAGTGATGGGGGGGGAGTAACAGATACGCAGTATTTT
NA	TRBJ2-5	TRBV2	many	CASSERSAQYF	TGTGCCAGCAGTGAACGGTCGGCCCAGTACTTC
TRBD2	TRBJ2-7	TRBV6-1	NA	CASSERDGGAYEQYF	TGTGCCAGCAGTGAAAGGGACGGGGGGGCCTACGAGCAGTACTTC
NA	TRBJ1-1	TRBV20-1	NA	CSARRDSGGTEAFF	TGCAGTGCCAGAAGAGACAGTGGCGGGACTGAAGCTTTCTTT
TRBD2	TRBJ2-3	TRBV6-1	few	CATSGSYLAADTQYF	TGTGCCACTAGCGGGAGCTACCTAGCGGCAGATACGCAGTATTTT
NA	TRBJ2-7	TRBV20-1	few	CSATGRTSYEQYF	TGCAGTGCTACAGGACGGACCTCCTACGAGCAGTACTTC
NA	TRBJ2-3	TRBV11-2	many	CASSLGPSLDTQYF	TGTGCCAGCAGCTTAGGCCCGAGCCTGGATACGCAGTATTTT
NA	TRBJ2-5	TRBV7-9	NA	CASSFVDIQETQYF	TGTGCCAGCAGCTTTGTCGACATCCAAGAGACCCAGTACTTC
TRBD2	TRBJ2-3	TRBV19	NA	CASSSLAGALDTQYF	TGTGCCAGTAGTTCCCTAGCGGGAGCTTTGGATACGCAGTATTTT
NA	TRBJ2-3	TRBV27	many	CASSLTITDTQYF	TGTGCCAGCAGTTTAACTATCACAGATACGCAGTATTTT
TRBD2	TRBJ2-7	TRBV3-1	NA	CASRAGTSGYEQYF	TGTGCCAGCAGGGCCGGGACTAGCGGCTACGAGCAGTACTTC